These 15 T cell receptor beta chains came from one sample sequenced in a study of cytomegalovirus exposure and HLA in healthy donors (dated by TCRdb to 2016 to 2017). To prepare the library, the immunoSEQ multiplex PCR assay was applied. Entries here come from immuneACCESS through TCRdb and include only in-frame sequences with V and J called. Some clones fail to appear in such tables; in the studies checked, an unresolved V gene covers under half of the shortfall, and the cause of the remainder is unknown. Present in this sample are fewer than 300,000 clones, roughly 90% of which were seen just once. The ten largest clones capture over 0.7% of the sample. Specimen: PBMCs. The source of these receptors is a woman under 30 in good health and CMV-seronegative.

CDR3 bases: TGTGCCGTCTCGGGAGGCACAGATACGCAGTATTTT. This translates into CAVSGGTDTQYF. The chain joins TRBV10-3 to TRBJ2-3; tentative D call: TRBD2 (6 bases). V shed 11 bases and J shed 1 base, with 10 bases lying between them. The germline gives CDR1 ENHRY, CDR2 SYGVKD. The CDR3 sequence is 12 residues long.

This chain uses TRBV9 with TRBJ2-7; TRBD2 matches at 7 bases. Trimming cost V 4 bases and J 3 bases; bases outside gene matches: 13. This CDR3 has 16 amino acids. In germline, CDR1 is SGDLS, CDR2 YYNGEE. The CDR3 DNA follows: TGTGCCAGCAGCCCAGACGGGCTAGCGGCGCACTACGAGCAGTACTTC. Translating it yields CASSPDGLAAHYEQYF.

The CDR3 DNA is TGTGCCAGCAGTTACCCGGGACTAGCCGACACTGAAGCTTTCTTT. This gives the protein CASSYPGLADTEAFF. The gene calls are TRBV6-5 and TRBJ1-1; maybe TRBD1 (5 bases). V was cut by 2 bases and J by 3 bases, with 13 bases left in between. CDR1 is MNHEY, CDR2 SVGAGI, per germline. This CDR3 spans 15 amino acids.

The chain uses TRBV5-1 and TRBJ1-1; no clear D. Trimming took 1 base from V and 0 from J, leaving 7 bases between them. This CDR3 contains 14 residues. CDR1 is SGHRS, CDR2 YFSETQ, per germline. CDR3 bases: TGCGCCAGCAGCTTGAATCCAGTGAACACTGAAGCTTTCTTT. Amino acid sequence: CASSLNPVNTEAFF.

The J gene is TRBJ1-2, the V gene TRBV18; D gene unclear. Trimming shortened V by 0 bases and J by 2 bases, and 10 bases separated the two germline ends. This CDR3 region has 15 residues. Per the germline V gene, CDR1 is KGHSH and CDR2 is LQKENI. The CDR3 region has the DNA TGTGCCAGCTCACCACCAAGCGCTCTGAACTATGGCTACACCTTC. Encoded protein: CASSPPSALNYGYTF. The variable domain in full, with the rest retrieved from reference TRBV18 and TRBJ1-2, is NAGVMQNPRHLVRRRGQEARLRCSPMKGHSHVYWYRQLPEEGLKFMVYLQKENIIDESGMPKERFSAEFPKEGPSILRIQQVVRGDSAAYFCASSPPSALNYGYTFGSGTRLTVV.

In this sample, this clone turned up a few times. The rearrangement uses TRBV7-9 and TRBJ1-1, with 9 nucleotides matching TRBD1. Germline lookup yields CDR1 SEHNR and CDR2 FQNEAQ (reference sequence). The CDR3 loop spans 12 amino acids. With 6 bases clipped from V and 11 bases from J, the junction kept 7 bases outside the gene matches. This chain's CDR3 is CASRGRDRDAFF. In DNA form, the CDR3 reads TGTGCCAGCAGGGGACGGGACAGGGATGCTTTCTTT. Based on the CDR3 plus reference TRBV7-9 and TRBJ1-1, the full variable domain is DTGVSQNPRHKITKRGQNVTFRCDPISEHNRLYWYRQTLGQGPEFLTYFQNEAQLEKSRLLSDRFSAERPKGSFSTLEIQRTEQGDSAMYLCASRGRDRDAFFGQGTRLTVV.

The chain combines TRBV15 with TRBJ2-7; 7 nucleotides agree with TRBD2. V was pared by 2 bases and J by 5 bases, with 6 bases of the junction left unmatched. This CDR3 spans 14 amino acids. Germline-derived CDR1 and CDR2 are LNHNV and YYDKDF (reference sequence). Here the CDR3 reads CATSRQRGPNEQYF. CDR3 nucleotide sequence: TGTGCCACCAGCAGACAGCGGGGTCCCAACGAGCAGTACTTC.

The CDR3 DNA reads TGTGCCAGCAGTTATTCAGGGGTTCGAGGCTACGAGCAGTACTTC. Protein sequence: CASSYSGVRGYEQYF. The rearrangement joins TRBV27 to TRBJ2-7; a possible D gene is TRBD1 (6 bases). CDR1 and CDR2 (germline): MNHEY, SMNVEV (reference sequence). There are 15 residues in the CDR3. Trimming took off 4 bases at V and 3 bases at J, with 16 bases between the two ends.

The chain carries TRBV25-1 and TRBJ2-2; D may be TRBD1 (5 bases). The CDR3 spans 15 residues. The germline V gene encodes CDR1 MGHDK and CDR2 SYGVNS. Deletions cut 4 bases from V and 5 bases from J, with 14 bases between. CDR3 sequence reads: CASSVSQGRTGELFF. The CDR3 region has the DNA TGTGCCAGCAGTGTGAGTCAGGGAAGGACCGGGGAGCTGTTTTTT.

V is TRBV2 and J is TRBJ1-2; 7 bases line up with TRBD1. The junction had 15 bases not matched to a gene; V was cut back by 6 bases and J by 8 bases. This CDR3 spans 15 amino acids. The germline gives CDR1 SNHLY, CDR2 FYNNEI. This chain's CDR3 is CASRAGSTGYRGYTF. CDR3 sequence (DNA): TGTGCCAGCAGGGCAGGCTCGACAGGGTATCGCGGCTACACCTTC.

The CDR3: CASSFRTGAEGETQYF. The CDR3 nucleotides are TGTGCCAGCAGCTTCAGGACAGGCGCAGAAGGGGAGACCCAGTACTTC. V and J are TRBV7-8 and TRBJ2-5; 7 bases are shared with TRBD1. CDR3 length equals 16 residues. Trimming at V came to 3 bases and at J to 5 bases, leaving 12 bases not matched to a gene. Germline CDR1 SGHVS, CDR2 FQNEAQ.

The chain couples TRBV2 to TRBJ1-1; 11 nucleotides align to TRBD1. V trimming: 8 bases; J trimming: 4 bases; junction bases outside the gene matches: 15. The CDR3 contains 17 residues. Germline V gene data show CDR1 as SNHLY and CDR2 as FYNNEI. CDR3 protein: CASVKDRGPSQGTEAFF. CDR3 DNA sequence: TGTGCCAGCGTAAAGGACAGGGGGCCCTCCCAGGGCACTGAAGCTTTCTTT.

This sequence joins TRBV4-1 and TRBJ2-1; D not certain. V was cut by 0 bases and J by 7 bases, with 10 bases left in between. Germline CDR1 and CDR2: MGHRA and YSYEKL. The CDR3 length is 14 residues. The CDR3 DNA reads as TGCGCCAGCAGCCAAGAGCGGCTTTTGAATGAGCAGTTCTTC. This encodes CASSQERLLNEQFF.

This sequence joins TRBV7-2 and TRBJ2-3; 8 bases fit TRBD2. V lost 6 bases and J lost 4; bases outside the gene matches: 18. The CDR3 has 18 residues. The germline CDR1 and CDR2 sequences are SGHTA and FQGNSA. This CDR3 is CASSPRGLAGLNADTQYF. DNA for the CDR3: TGTGCCAGCAGTCCTCGGGGGTTAGCGGGACTGAATGCAGATACGCAGTATTTT.

The chain is built from TRBV13 and TRBJ2-6, with 8 bases identical to TRBD1. With 4 bases clipped from V and 1 base from J, the junction kept 15 bases outside the gene matches. This CDR3 has 20 residues. Germline V gene data show CDR1 as PRHDT and CDR2 as FYEKMQ (reference sequence). CDR3 in DNA: TGTGCCAGCAGCTCGCGACAGGGGTATTCGTACAGGTCTGGGGCCAACGTCCTGACTTTC. Translated, it gives CASSSRQGYSYRSGANVLTF.